These T cell receptor beta chains were read from a single sample in a study of identical twins. TCRdb reanalysed the 5' RACE reads using MiXCR and keeps one entry per CDR3 protein. The sample carries roughly 690,000 distinct CDR3 sequences, approximately 22% recorded once. This sample was shared with a second study, whose subject was T cells expressing NK-cell markers.

Sequencing was done on a sample of PBMCs. These receptors originate from a woman under 30 in good health. Each CDR3 is given with its conserved first and last residue. The order of the fields is J gene, V gene, D gene, clone size, CDR3 DNA, CDR3 protein. D genes are given only for firm matches. Where a row states a size, it is once, few, many or the class of an expanded clone; other rows omit it.

J gene: TRBJ2-4
V gene: TRBV12-3/TRBV12-4
D gene: NA
clone size: few
CDR3 DNA: TGTGCCAGCAGTACAGCCCGGCTAGCCAAAAACATTCAGTACTTC
CDR3 protein: CASSTARLAKNIQYF

J gene: TRBJ2-5
V gene: TRBV6-5
D gene: TRBD1
clone size: NA
CDR3 DNA: TGTGCCAGCAGTTGGGACAGGGGGCTGGGGGGAGAGACCCAGTACTTC
CDR3 protein: CASSWDRGLGGETQYF

J gene: TRBJ2-2
V gene: TRBV20-1
D gene: NA
clone size: NA
CDR3 DNA: TGCAGTGCTCAGGGTGGAAGTAACACCGGGGAGCTGTTTTTT
CDR3 protein: CSAQGGSNTGELFF

J gene: TRBJ2-2
V gene: TRBV24-1
D gene: TRBD1
clone size: many
CDR3 DNA: TGTGCCACCAGTGAACCCGGGACAGCCGGGGAGCTGTTTTTT
CDR3 protein: CATSEPGTAGELFF

J gene: TRBJ2-3
V gene: TRBV6-5
D gene: TRBD2
clone size: NA
CDR3 DNA: TGTGCCAGCAGTTTAGGACTAGACGGCTACACAGATACGCAGTATTTT
CDR3 protein: CASSLGLDGYTDTQYF

J gene: TRBJ1-5
V gene: TRBV10-3
D gene: NA
clone size: NA
CDR3 DNA: TGTGCCACTAGTTTTTATAGCAATCAGCCCCAGCATTTT
CDR3 protein: CATSFYSNQPQHF

J gene: TRBJ2-1
V gene: TRBV15
D gene: TRBD2
clone size: NA
CDR3 DNA: TGTGCCACCAGCAGAGTCCGGACTAGCGGATACAATGAGCAGTTCTTC
CDR3 protein: CATSRVRTSGYNEQFF

J gene: TRBJ2-2
V gene: TRBV6-2/TRBV6-3
D gene: TRBD2
clone size: few
CDR3 DNA: TGTGCCAGCAGTCCTAGCGGGAGTGGCACCGGGGAGCTGTTTTTT
CDR3 protein: CASSPSGSGTGELFF

J gene: TRBJ2-3
V gene: TRBV6-5
D gene: TRBD2
clone size: few
CDR3 DNA: TGTGCCAGCAGTTACTCGACACGGAGCGGGGGGAGCACAGATACGCAGTATTTT
CDR3 protein: CASSYSTRSGGSTDTQYF

J gene: TRBJ2-7
V gene: TRBV4-3
D gene: TRBD1
clone size: NA
CDR3 DNA: TGCGCCAGCAGCCACGCGACAGGGGGCTACGAGCAGTACTTC
CDR3 protein: CASSHATGGYEQYF

J gene: TRBJ2-1
V gene: TRBV20-1
D gene: TRBD1
clone size: many
CDR3 DNA: TGCAGTGCTAGGCCCGGGACAGGGCTTTTCTTC
CDR3 protein: CSARPGTGLFF

J gene: TRBJ1-1
V gene: TRBV20-1
D gene: NA
clone size: NA
CDR3 DNA: TGCAGTGCTGTTGGAGTCAGTGCTGAAGCTTTCTTT
CDR3 protein: CSAVGVSAEAFF

J gene: TRBJ2-1
V gene: TRBV12-3/TRBV12-4
D gene: NA
clone size: NA
CDR3 DNA: TGTGCCAGCACAGGAGAATACAATGAGCAGTTCTTC
CDR3 protein: CASTGEYNEQFF

J gene: TRBJ1-2
V gene: TRBV29-1
D gene: NA
clone size: few
CDR3 DNA: TGCAGCGTTGACAGGGTGAGCTATGGCTACACCTTC
CDR3 protein: CSVDRVSYGYTF

J gene: TRBJ2-2
V gene: TRBV30
D gene: NA
clone size: NA
CDR3 DNA: TGTGCCTCGAAGCAGGGGTATGGAGCCGGGGAGCTGTTTTTT
CDR3 protein: CASKQGYGAGELFF

J gene: TRBJ2-2
V gene: TRBV29-1
D gene: NA
clone size: NA
CDR3 DNA: TGCAGCGTTGTAATTGGCACCGGGGAGCTGTTTTTT
CDR3 protein: CSVVIGTGELFF

J gene: TRBJ2-5
V gene: TRBV7-9
D gene: TRBD1
clone size: NA
CDR3 DNA: TGTGCCAGCAGCTCGGGACAGGGCTCACTGGGGGAGACCCAGTACTTC
CDR3 protein: CASSSGQGSLGETQYF

J gene: TRBJ2-7
V gene: TRBV5-1
D gene: NA
clone size: NA
CDR3 DNA: TGCGCCAGCAGCGCCGAGGCAGTAGAGCAGTACTTC
CDR3 protein: CASSAEAVEQYF

J gene: TRBJ2-7
V gene: TRBV12-3/TRBV12-4
D gene: TRBD1
clone size: NA
CDR3 DNA: TGTGCCAGCCCGACCGGGACAGAGAGTACCTACGAGCAGTACTTC
CDR3 protein: CASPTGTESTYEQYF

J gene: TRBJ2-1
V gene: TRBV7-9
D gene: NA
clone size: few
CDR3 DNA: TGTGCCAGCAGCCTTGGAGGGGGGAGATCCTACAATGAGCAGTTCTTC
CDR3 protein: CASSLGGGRSYNEQFF

J gene: TRBJ2-2
V gene: TRBV7-6
D gene: NA
clone size: NA
CDR3 DNA: TGTGCCAGCAGCCCCGTTCCCCTCAGGGGCACCGGGGAGCTGTTTTTT
CDR3 protein: CASSPVPLRGTGELFF

J gene: TRBJ2-1
V gene: TRBV24-1
D gene: TRBD2
clone size: NA
CDR3 DNA: TGTGCCACCAGTGGGAGCGGGAGCTCCTACAATGAGCAGTTCTTC
CDR3 protein: CATSGSGSSYNEQFF

J gene: TRBJ2-7
V gene: TRBV5-1
D gene: NA
clone size: NA
CDR3 DNA: TGCGCCAGCAGCTTGTTCGACAGCAACGAGCAGTACTTC
CDR3 protein: CASSLFDSNEQYF

J gene: TRBJ1-2
V gene: TRBV14
D gene: TRBD1
clone size: NA
CDR3 DNA: TGTGCCAGCAGCCAAGAGAGGTTCGGGACAGGGAACTATGGCTACACCTTC
CDR3 protein: CASSQERFGTGNYGYTF

J gene: TRBJ1-1
V gene: TRBV20-1
D gene: NA
clone size: NA
CDR3 DNA: TGCAGTGCTCCCCCCCTGGGAAATGAAGCTTTCTTT
CDR3 protein: CSAPPLGNEAFF

J gene: TRBJ1-1
V gene: TRBV12-3/TRBV12-4
D gene: NA
clone size: NA
CDR3 DNA: TGTGCCAGCGACGCGGGGTACACTGAAGCTTTCTTT
CDR3 protein: CASDAGYTEAFF

J gene: TRBJ2-2
V gene: TRBV5-1
D gene: TRBD2
clone size: NA
CDR3 DNA: TGCGCCAGCACTCTGTCCCTAGCGGGGTCCACCGGGGAGCTGTTTTTT
CDR3 protein: CASTLSLAGSTGELFF

J gene: TRBJ2-6
V gene: TRBV7-9
D gene: NA
clone size: many
CDR3 DNA: TGTGCCAGCAGTCCTCTAGGCTTCTCTGGGGCCAACGTCCTGACTTTC
CDR3 protein: CASSPLGFSGANVLTF

J gene: TRBJ2-7
V gene: TRBV7-2
D gene: TRBD2
clone size: once
CDR3 DNA: TGTGCCAGCAGCCCTCTAGCGGGCAAATACGAGCAGTACTTC
CDR3 protein: CASSPLAGKYEQYF

J gene: TRBJ2-1
V gene: TRBV7-2
D gene: TRBD2
clone size: NA
CDR3 DNA: TGTGCCAGCAGCCCGATGGGGCGGGAGGGCCACAATGAGCAGTTCTTC
CDR3 protein: CASSPMGREGHNEQFF

J gene: TRBJ1-5
V gene: TRBV2
D gene: NA
clone size: once
CDR3 DNA: TGTGCCAGCGCCTCGGAATTCAATCAGCCCCAGCATTTT
CDR3 protein: CASASEFNQPQHF

J gene: TRBJ1-4
V gene: TRBV25-1
D gene: NA
clone size: NA
CDR3 DNA: TGTGCCAGCAGCCCCTCGGGGCGGGGGAGGGTAGATGAAAAACTGTTTTTT
CDR3 protein: CASSPSGRGRVDEKLFF

J gene: TRBJ2-3
V gene: TRBV7-2
D gene: NA
clone size: NA
CDR3 DNA: TGTGCCAGCAGCTTACAGGGGCAAGATACGCAGTATTTT
CDR3 protein: CASSLQGQDTQYF

J gene: TRBJ1-1
V gene: TRBV12-3/TRBV12-4
D gene: NA
clone size: once
CDR3 DNA: TGTGCCAGCAGTTTTTGGGGGGCGAGGACTGAAGCTTTCTTT
CDR3 protein: CASSFWGARTEAFF

J gene: TRBJ2-7
V gene: TRBV10-3
D gene: TRBD1
clone size: NA
CDR3 DNA: TGTGCCATCAGTTTAATAGGCTGGGGACAGGGAGCGACCTACGAGCAGTACTTC
CDR3 protein: CAISLIGWGQGATYEQYF

J gene: TRBJ2-2
V gene: TRBV5-4
D gene: NA
clone size: NA
CDR3 DNA: TGTGCCAGCAGCATCGGGGTAACACAGAACACCGGGGAGCTGTTTTTT
CDR3 protein: CASSIGVTQNTGELFF

J gene: TRBJ2-7
V gene: TRBV20-1
D gene: NA
clone size: NA
CDR3 DNA: TGCAGTGCTAGAGATCCGGGTTCGGGTCGCAGCTCCTACGAGCAGTACTTC
CDR3 protein: CSARDPGSGRSSYEQYF

J gene: TRBJ2-5
V gene: TRBV5-5
D gene: NA
clone size: NA
CDR3 DNA: TGTGCCAGCATTAGCGGAATTCAAGAGACCCAGTACTTC
CDR3 protein: CASISGIQETQYF

J gene: TRBJ1-2
V gene: TRBV20-1
D gene: TRBD1
clone size: many
CDR3 DNA: TGCAGTGCTAAGATTCCACGGGACAGCTCCTATGGCTACACCTTC
CDR3 protein: CSAKIPRDSSYGYTF

J gene: TRBJ2-1
V gene: TRBV7-9
D gene: NA
clone size: NA
CDR3 DNA: TGTGCCAGCAGCATACGGGAGTCGGTTAACAATGAGCAGTTCTTC
CDR3 protein: CASSIRESVNNEQFF

J gene: TRBJ2-2
V gene: TRBV5-6
D gene: TRBD1
clone size: few
CDR3 DNA: TGTGCCAGCAGCACATCCGGGACAGGGACCGGGGAGCTGTTTTTT
CDR3 protein: CASSTSGTGTGELFF

J gene: TRBJ2-7
V gene: TRBV2
D gene: TRBD2
clone size: few
CDR3 DNA: TGTGCCAGCAGGCTTAGCGGGACTCAGCGGGAGCAGTACTTC
CDR3 protein: CASRLSGTQREQYF

J gene: TRBJ2-3
V gene: TRBV12-3/TRBV12-4
D gene: TRBD2
clone size: many
CDR3 DNA: TGTGCCACCAAGACTAGCGGGAGCACAGATACGCAGTATTTT
CDR3 protein: CATKTSGSTDTQYF

J gene: TRBJ2-1
V gene: TRBV27
D gene: TRBD2
clone size: few
CDR3 DNA: TGTGCCAGCACGGGACTAGCGGGGCTCGAGCAGTTCTTC
CDR3 protein: CASTGLAGLEQFF

J gene: TRBJ2-5
V gene: TRBV11-2
D gene: NA
clone size: few
CDR3 DNA: TGTGCCAGCAGCTCAAGCGGGCTTAGGACCCAGTACTTC
CDR3 protein: CASSSSGLRTQYF

J gene: TRBJ2-1
V gene: TRBV12-3/TRBV12-4
D gene: TRBD1
clone size: NA
CDR3 DNA: TGTGCCAGCAGGGCTGGCAGGGGGTCCTACAATGAGCAGTTCTTC
CDR3 protein: CASRAGRGSYNEQFF

J gene: TRBJ1-1
V gene: TRBV20-1
D gene: NA
clone size: many
CDR3 DNA: TGCAGCGCTGGACGGAACACTGAAGCTTTCTTT
CDR3 protein: CSAGRNTEAFF

J gene: TRBJ2-5
V gene: TRBV4-2
D gene: TRBD2
clone size: few
CDR3 DNA: TGTGCCAGCAGCCAAGAAGGTAGCGGGGAGACCCAGTACTTC
CDR3 protein: CASSQEGSGETQYF

J gene: TRBJ2-2
V gene: TRBV12-3/TRBV12-4
D gene: TRBD2
clone size: NA
CDR3 DNA: TGTGCCAGCATTGTTAGCGGGGCCGGGGAGCTGTTTTTT
CDR3 protein: CASIVSGAGELFF

J gene: TRBJ1-2
V gene: TRBV12-3/TRBV12-4
D gene: NA
clone size: NA
CDR3 DNA: TGTGCCAGCAGTTTATTTTCGGGAACTAACTATGGCTACACCTTC
CDR3 protein: CASSLFSGTNYGYTF

J gene: TRBJ1-3
V gene: TRBV5-1
D gene: NA
clone size: few
CDR3 DNA: TGCGCCAGCAGCGCCGGGACATTCCTAAACACCATATATTTT
CDR3 protein: CASSAGTFLNTIYF